This record concerns one TCR beta chain sequence. The antigen it binds to is not known. Base qualities were left out, and no much larger clone turns up one base away. The data were taken from a study of blood T cell repertoires in COVID-19 (dated by TCRdb to between 2020 and 2021). In terms of the full investigation: The collaborator samples originated in the United States, Italy and Spain and spanned the acute and convalescent phases of COVID-19. The prospective study material was composed of cDNA or gDNA derived from T cells, B-cell-depleted T cells, or PBMCs. The dataset comprised deeply sampled blood TCRbeta repertoires from subjects exposed to, actively infected with, or recovered from COVID-19. The repertoires were released in a freely available public database intended as a resource for research on the immune response to SARS-CoV-2. The samples were drawn from two sources: the first 160 participants of the ongoing ImmuneRACE study, and over 950 subjects contributed by 6 global collaborators. Sample metadata almost always included a de-identified subject ID, COVID-19 status, age in years and sex. Where HLA class I and class II types were available, the types were taken from metadata supplied by the sample provider, not from assay-based typing.

Whole blood was collected in K2EDTA tubes by collaborating institutions according to the institutions' own protocols. For TCRbeta analysis, collaborator samples were shipped as frozen whole blood, as isolated PBMCs, or as DNA extracted from either sample type. Summary of the overall study and its limitations: The quantity of clinical and demographic metadata differed by source and by participant and was supplied without curation.

V and J lose 3 bases and 5 bases, and a span of 9 bases separates them. The CDR3 sequence holds 13 residues, the cysteine and phenylalanine included. Of all the DNA, just the CDR3 is kept, 39 bases in frame from base 1. Taken from the germline V gene, the CDR1 and CDR2 loops are SGHRS and YFSETQ. The immunoSEQ Assay, a bias-controlled multiplex PCR, was used to amplify TCRbeta CDR3 regions from genomic DNA. The study's processing was this. Nucleated cell counts per sample were estimated from amplification of reference gene primers within the assay. To quantify the absolute abundance of each unique TCRbeta CDR3 rearrangement, sequence reads were collapsed and filtered. Productive Simpson clonality was computed per sample as the square root of Simpson's diversity index over productive rearrangements. TCRdb holds this immuneACCESS table with in-frame rearrangements only. Some clones are missing; in checked studies, unresolved V genes explain under half, and the rest has no known cause. The V and J calls and clone size were taken over from that table, and D and trimming were inferred from the DNA. The sample profile shows 80,000 to 100,000 clones; around three quarters of them were found once. Together, the top ten hold under 13% of the sample.

Sequencing was done on a sample of peripheral blood. The receptor's source is a woman between 65 and 79 years old with acute or convalescent COVID-19. The rearranged chain carries TRBV5-1 and TRBJ2-1; a confident D gene designation cannot be given. The nucleotide sequence is TGCGCCAGCAGCTACCTCCCGGACAATGAGCAGTTCTTC. This encodes CASSYLPDNEQFF. Supplemented by the reference TRBV5-1 and TRBJ2-1 proteins around the CDR3, the complete variable domain is KAGVTQTPRYLIKTRGQQVTLSCSPISGHRSVSWYQQTPGQGLQFLFEYFSETQRNKGNFPGRFSGRQFSNSRSEMNVSTLELGDSALYLCASSYLPDNEQFFGPGTRLTVL.